Listed below are T cell receptor beta chains from one sample, sequenced in a study of cytomegalovirus exposure and HLA in healthy donors. Assay: immunoSEQ multiplex PCR; the TCRdb copy retains only in-frame clones and omits some. The sample lists about 140,000 clones; around 73% were seen once. The sample comprised PBMCs. These receptors originate from a human donor in good health. Each CDR3 is given with its conserved first and last residue. Fields, in order: CDR3 length, J gene, V gene, D gene, clone size, CDR3 DNA, CDR3 protein. D genes are given only for firm matches. Clone size appears in some rows only: once, few, many, or a class for an expanded clone.

>17|TRBJ2-2|TRBV5-1|.|.
TGCGCCAGCAGCTTGGGACCGACTAGAAGTAACACCGGGGAGCTGTTTTTT
CASSLGPTRSNTGELFF
>15|TRBJ2-5|TRBV7-9|.|.
TGTTCCAGCGGATATAGTGAATGGACACAAGAGACCCAGTACTTC
CSSGYSEWTQETQYF
>13|TRBJ2-7|TRBV5-4|TRBD1|.
TGTGCCAGCACCCTGGACAGGGCGTACGAGCAGTACTTC
CASTLDRAYEQYF
>14|TRBJ2-3|TRBV10-3|TRBD1|.
TGTGCCATCAGCCCGGGACAGGGCGCAGATACGCAGTATTTT
CAISPGQGADTQYF
>16|TRBJ2-1|TRBV4-1|.|.
TGCGCCAGCAGCCAACTTGGAGTACTGCGAACAGGTGAGCAGTTCTTC
CASSQLGVLRTGEQFF
>16|TRBJ1-1|TRBV13|TRBD1|.
TGTGCCAGCAGCGATGGGACAGGGGGCTCGAACACTGAAGCTTTCTTT
CASSDGTGGSNTEAFF
>11|TRBJ2-7|TRBV6-1|.|.
TGTGCCAGCAGATCTATGAACGAGCAGTACTTC
CASRSMNEQYF
>14|TRBJ1-6|TRBV7-6|.|.
TGTGCCAGCAGCTTAGGGGGCGCAGGTTCACCCCTCCACTTT
CASSLGGAGSPLHF
>13|TRBJ1-1|TRBV18|.|.
TGTGCCAGCTCACCAACGAGGAACACTGAAGCTTTCTTT
CASSPTRNTEAFF
>18|TRBJ1-3|TRBV5-4|TRBD1|few
TGTGCCAGCAGCTACGGGACAGGGGGCGGAATAGGAGGAAACACCATATATTTT
CASSYGTGGGIGGNTIYF
>13|TRBJ1-1|TRBV5-6|TRBD1|few
TGTGCCAGCAGCTTGGGAGGGGGCGGAGGAGCTTTCTTT
CASSLGGGGGAFF
>16|TRBJ2-3|TRBV7-3|TRBD2|.
TGTGCCAGCAGCTCCTCTAGCGGGAGCCGTACAGATACGCAGTATTTT
CASSSSSGSRTDTQYF
>15|TRBJ2-2|TRBV10-1|TRBD2|.
TGCGCCAGCAGCCCCAGCGGGGGGCATACCGGGGAGCTGTTTTTT
CASSPSGGHTGELFF
>15|TRBJ1-2|TRBV5-4|TRBD1|.
TGTGCCAGCAGCTTAAACTCCAGGGGGGCGAATGGCTACACCTTC
CASSLNSRGANGYTF
>18|TRBJ2-5|TRBV5-1|TRBD2|.
TGCGCCAGCAGCTCGTGGCCTAGCGGGGGGTCACGCTCCAAGACCCAGTACTTC
CASSSWPSGGSRSKTQYF
>14|TRBJ1-2|TRBV9|.|few
TGTGCCAGCAGCCCCCAGGGGACGAGCTATGGCTACACCTTC
CASSPQGTSYGYTF
>14|TRBJ2-5|TRBV7-9|TRBD1|.
TGTGCCAGCAGCAGACAGGGGGTGCAAGAGACCCAGTACTTC
CASSRQGVQETQYF
>13|TRBJ2-7|TRBV19|TRBD1|few
TGTGCCAGTAGTATAAGACAGGGCTACGAGCAGTACTTC
CASSIRQGYEQYF
>14|TRBJ1-2|TRBV5-1|TRBD1|.
TGCGCCAGCAGCCGGGACAGGGTTCTCTATGGCTACACCTTC
CASSRDRVLYGYTF
>13|TRBJ1-1|TRBV5-1|.|.
TGCGCCAGCAGCGGGGGCATGAACACTGAAGCTTTCTTT
CASSGGMNTEAFF
>13|TRBJ1-5|TRBV10-3|TRBD1|.
TGTGCCATCAGGGGACAGGGTCATCAGCCCCAGCATTTT
CAIRGQGHQPQHF
>15|TRBJ2-5|TRBV9|TRBD2|few
TGTGCCAGCAGCCAAGGGGACTATATTCAAGAGACCCAGTACTTC
CASSQGDYIQETQYF
>11|TRBJ2-7|TRBV5-1|.|.
TGCGCCAGCAGGGCCGACTACGAGCAGTACTTC
CASRADYEQYF
>17|TRBJ2-3|TRBV5-4|TRBD2|.
TGTGCCAGCAGCTTTATCAGCGGGGGGGCCGGGACAGATACGCAGTATTTT
CASSFISGGAGTDTQYF
>15|TRBJ2-3|TRBV10-2|TRBD2|.
TGCGCCAGCAGTGGGTCGGCGGGGGGGCTTGATACGCAGTATTTT
CASSGSAGGLDTQYF
>16|TRBJ2-1|TRBV13|TRBD2|.
TGTGCCAGCAGCCCCCGGACTAGCGGGAGTTTTGGTGAGCAGTTCTTC
CASSPRTSGSFGEQFF
>11|TRBJ1-1|TRBV29-1|.|.
TGCAGCGTTGAGGGCCGGACTGAAGCTTTCTTT
CSVEGRTEAFF
>17|TRBJ2-4|TRBV28|TRBD2|.
TGTGCCAGCAGCCCCCGTTGGGGGGGACTAGCCAAAAACATTCAGTACTTC
CASSPRWGGLAKNIQYF
>14|TRBJ1-1|TRBV7-7|.|.
TGTGCTAGCAGCCCCTTGACAGGACACACTGAAGCTTTCTTT
CASSPLTGHTEAFF
>13|TRBJ1-5|TRBV25-1|.|few
TGTGCCAGCAGTCGACAGGAAGGACAGCCCCAGCATTTT
CASSRQEGQPQHF
>14|TRBJ2-7|TRBV11-2|.|.
TGTGCCAGCAGCTTAGGGGCGACTAGCTACGAGCAGTACTTC
CASSLGATSYEQYF
>13|TRBJ2-5|TRBV6-1|.|.
TGTGCCAGCAGTGGATACAGGGCAGAGACCCAGTACTTC
CASSGYRAETQYF
>19|TRBJ2-2|TRBV5-1|TRBD2|.
TGCGCCAGCAGCCCTACGACTAGCGGGAGCGGTTTTGGTAACGGGGAGCTGTTTTTT
CASSPTTSGSGFGNGELFF
>15|TRBJ2-3|TRBV7-3|TRBD2|few
TGTGCCTCCTCCTTCCTAGCGGGAGGGGGAGATACGCAGTATTTT
CASSFLAGGGDTQYF
>16|TRBJ2-1|TRBV4-1|TRBD2|.
TGCGCCAGCAGCAAGCTAGCGGGAGTGCAGGACAATGAGCAGTTCTTC
CASSKLAGVQDNEQFF
>16|TRBJ1-4|TRBV27|.|.
TGTGCCAGCAGCTTCGCATTAGGGGGGGTTAATGAAAAACTGTTTTTT
CASSFALGGVNEKLFF
>13|TRBJ1-1|TRBV6-5|.|.
TGTGCCAGCAGTTTTTCGAGAGACACTGAAGCTTTCTTT
CASSFSRDTEAFF
>15|TRBJ2-5|TRBV6-1|TRBD1|.
TGTGCCAGCAGTTTTTTGACAGGGAGCCAAGAGACCCAGTACTTC
CASSFLTGSQETQYF
>16|TRBJ2-1|TRBV14|.|.
TGTGCCAGCAGCCAAGCTCTCACTAGGTCCTACAATGAGCAGTTCTTC
CASSQALTRSYNEQFF
>15|TRBJ2-1|TRBV11-2|TRBD2|.
TGTGCCAGCAGCCACGGACTAGCAACCTACAATGAGCAGTTCTTC
CASSHGLATYNEQFF
>18|TRBJ1-5|TRBV30|.|.
TGTGCCTGGAGTGTACCGGTTGGACAGTTTTATAGCAATCAGCCCCAGCATTTT
CAWSVPVGQFYSNQPQHF
>13|TRBJ1-5|TRBV10-1|.|few
TGCGCCAGCAGTGATGCGGCAAATCAGCCCCAGCATTTT
CASSDAANQPQHF
>14|TRBJ1-1|TRBV30|TRBD1|.
TGTGCCTGGTCTTACAGGGGGCGGAACACTGAAGCTTTCTTT
CAWSYRGRNTEAFF
>14|TRBJ2-1|TRBV27|TRBD1|.
TGTGCCAGCAGTCCGGGACAGGGCTACAATGAGCAGTTCTTC
CASSPGQGYNEQFF
>13|TRBJ1-5|TRBV29-1|TRBD1|.
TGCAGCGCCGCCGGGACAGGGGATCAGCCCCAGCATTTT
CSAAGTGDQPQHF